The T cell receptor (beta chain) under discussion was sequenced for a study of cytomegalovirus exposure and HLA in healthy donors. The PCR had 60 Vbeta and 13 Jbeta primers. Produced via immunoSEQ multiplex PCR; TCRdb's table is partial and in-frame only. The sample lists over 70,000 clones; 60% to 80% were seen once. The CDR3 contains 17 residues. Germline CDR1 LNHDA, CDR2 SQIVND (reference sequence). V was trimmed by 7 bases and J by 2 bases, leaving 23 bases between them. The rearrangement joins TRBV19 to TRBJ1-2; a possible D gene is TRBD1 (6 bases). Sample: PBMCs. This TCR came from a woman aged 50 to 65 in good health and CMV-seropositive. The CDR3, as DNA: TGTGCCAGTACCCGGTTCCATGAACAGGGCCTCAACTATGGCTACACCTTC. The encoded protein is CASTRFHEQGLNYGYTF.